These T cell receptor beta chains were read from a single sample in a study of shared clonotypes between healthy human individuals. The repertoire was sequenced with immunoSEQ multiplex PCR; TCRdb's copy has only in-frame clones and lacks some. The sample has some 2.3 million clones, more than 85% seen once; the top ten hold about 0.39%. The material sequenced was naive CD4+ T cells from PBMCs. The source is a man aged 18 to 35 in good health. Some clones in this sample may be carry-over from other donors' samples. The CDR3 runs from the conserved cysteine through the conserved F or W.

TRBV19	TRBJ2-1	CASTQGAWNEQFF
TRBV9	TRBJ2-7	CASSVDGVSSYEQYF
TRBV5-1	TRBJ2-5	CASSFEETQYF
TRBV7-3	TRBJ1-2	CASSLGGVDGYTF
TRBV18	TRBJ2-7	CASSTWSSYEQYF
TRBV5-4	TRBJ2-3	CASSPGTSGIDTQYF
TRBV28	TRBJ1-5	CASSALIGNQPQHF
TRBV19	TRBJ2-3	CASSVGTAGDTQYF
TRBV5-1	TRBJ2-7	CASSRGTSGSWVYEQYF
TRBV5-1	TRBJ1-1	CASSLYRREAEAFF
TRBV4-1	TRBJ2-1	CASSHPGQAYNEQFF
TRBV28	TRBJ2-5	CASSLGVQETQYF
TRBV5-1	TRBJ1-1	CASSLVSGGTTEAFF
TRBV2	TRBJ2-3	CASHLRLAGSDTQYF
TRBV5-1	TRBJ1-4	CASSLDRGAEKLFF
TRBV28	TRBJ2-7	CASGMAGREQYF
TRBV5-1	TRBJ1-3	CASSPGDTQGNTIYF
TRBV28	TRBJ1-5	CASRETGQARSGPQHF
TRBV6-5	TRBJ1-5	CASSPRGYSNQPQHF
TRBV19	TRBJ2-3	CASRPGTGGTDTQYF
TRBV18	TRBJ2-7	CASSGEYEQYF
TRBV6-6	TRBJ1-1	CASNEDSALVGAFF
TRBV7-3	TRBJ2-1	CASSTGSGRAGNEQFF
TRBV4-3	TRBJ1-5	CASSQVRGREQPQHF
TRBV6-5	TRBJ2-1	CASSLSAGGPNEQFF
TRBV10-3	TRBJ2-7	CAISETSRSSYEQYF
TRBV30	TRBJ2-7	CAWSDAYEQYF
TRBV27	TRBJ1-1	CASSLQENTEAFF
TRBV5-4	TRBJ2-7	CASSPKGAAASYEQYF
TRBV7-2	TRBJ1-3	CASSLVGASGNTIYF
TRBV6-6	TRBJ1-1	CASIPAGGTEAFF
TRBV6-6	TRBJ1-5	CASSHVRADQPQHF
TRBV5-1	TRBJ1-1	CASRLTPVSNTEAFF
TRBV2	TRBJ2-7	CASSVRGTGIYF
TRBV5-6	TRBJ2-7	CASSFLSVYEQYF
TRBV4-1	TRBJ2-1	CASRGNLQAGGQHEQFF
TRBV10-3	TRBJ1-1	CAIRPEMNTEAFF
TRBV7-2	TRBJ2-3	CASSPGGSTDTQYF
TRBV18	TRBJ1-1	CASSPPDRQTTEAFF
TRBV5-6	TRBJ2-1	CASSLRGGTYNEQFF
TRBV7-2	TRBJ1-2	CASSSPGREGYGYTF
TRBV20-1	TRBJ1-1	CSARDRHEAFF
TRBV7-2	TRBJ2-2	CASSPVVGGSGELFF
TRBV27	TRBJ2-2	CASSPRQNTGELFF
TRBV30	TRBJ2-5	CAWTRQREAETQYF
TRBV7-8	TRBJ2-6	CASSLRLREGGPRANVLTF
TRBV6-1	TRBJ2-3	CATRLGIRTDTQYF
TRBV30	TRBJ1-1	CAWSFEDGTEAFF
TRBV4-1	TRBJ2-6	CASSNPGRERSGANVLTF
TRBV28	TRBJ1-1	CASSGGFTEAFF
TRBV19	TRBJ2-1	CASGLLAGRTYNEQFF
TRBV7-2	TRBJ2-5	CASSPRHEFQETQYF